Reported below is one T cell receptor (beta chain). V lost 5 bases to trimming and J lost 6 bases; unmatched junction nucleotides: 13. Per the germline V gene, CDR1 is SGHNT and CDR2 is YENEEA. This CDR3 comprises 19 residues. TCRdb's table, derived via immunoSEQ multiplex PCR, lists solely in-frame clones and lacks some. The sample records about 50,000 clones, 89% being singletons. This entry belongs to a study of CD4+ T cells in melanoma. This sequence originates from a human donor with melanoma. V usage is TRBV11-3 and J usage is TRBJ2-1; 16 bases fit TRBD2. Sequenced sample: peripheral blood. The DNA for the CDR3 is TGTGCCAGCAGCGGCAGTCCGGGACTAGCGGGGGGGCTGGTCAATGAGCAGTTCTTC. Protein sequence: CASSGSPGLAGGLVNEQFF.